The T cell receptor (beta chain) under discussion was sequenced for a study of blood T cell repertoires in COVID-19. Germline CDR1 is MNHEY and CDR2 is SVGAGI. There are 15 residues in the CDR3. J gave up 2 bases and V 2 bases, and 3 bases lay outside the gene matches. TCRdb keeps only in-frame clones here, not all; method: immunoSEQ multiplex PCR. The sample holds approximately 210,000 clones, about 91% seen once. As to this clone: Other DNA sequences in the same sample also yield this CDR3.

The rearrangement links TRBV6-5 to TRBJ2-7; 10 nucleotides match TRBD2. The sequence was collected from a man aged 25-40 years with acute or convalescent COVID-19. The material sequenced was peripheral blood. CDR3 in amino acids: CASSYGLAGAYEQYF. For the CDR3, the DNA is TGTGCCAGCAGTTACGGTCTAGCGGGGGCCTACGAGCAGTACTTC.